The rows below give T cell receptor beta chains drawn from one sample of a study of blood T cell repertoires in COVID-19. Sequencing used immunoSEQ multiplex PCR; TCRdb keeps in-frame clones, though not all of them. This table has 250,000 to 300,000 clones, roughly 84% appearing once. The material sequenced was PBMCs or T cells enriched from blood (not recorded which). The receptor source for this set is a man in his fifties who had recovered from COVID-19. Each CDR3 is given with its conserved first and last residue. Each record gives: V gene, clone size, J gene, D gene, CDR3 DNA, CDR3 protein. The D gene is left open where the match is weak. Clone size is stated in some rows and not others, as once, few, many or a class when expanded.

V: TRBV19
size: NA
J: TRBJ1-1
D: NA
DNA: TGTGCCAGTTTCGAACGGACTGAAGCTTTCTTT
CDR3: CASFERTEAFF

V: TRBV5-1
size: NA
J: TRBJ2-7
D: TRBD1
DNA: TGCGCCAGCAGCTTGAGTCCGGGACAGGGAGTCTACGAGCAGTACTTC
CDR3: CASSLSPGQGVYEQYF

V: TRBV29-1
size: NA
J: TRBJ1-1
D: TRBD1
DNA: TGCAGCGTGCCGGGACAGGCTGTGTCGAACACTGAAGCTTTCTTT
CDR3: CSVPGQAVSNTEAFF

V: TRBV28
size: NA
J: TRBJ1-4
D: TRBD1
DNA: TGTGCCAGCAGTTTAAGGACAGGGGAGATTGAAAAACTGTTTTTT
CDR3: CASSLRTGEIEKLFF

V: TRBV12-5
size: NA
J: TRBJ1-1
D: TRBD1
DNA: TGTGCTAGTGTATGGGACAGGGGGACTGAAGCTTTCTTT
CDR3: CASVWDRGTEAFF

V: TRBV27
size: NA
J: TRBJ2-5
D: NA
DNA: TGTGCCAGCAGTTTACCAGGGGCGCGGGAGACCCAGTACTTC
CDR3: CASSLPGARETQYF

V: TRBV6-5
size: NA
J: TRBJ2-1
D: TRBD2
DNA: TGTGCCAGCTCTCGTGGTAGCGGGAGCCACTTCTTC
CDR3: CASSRGSGSHFF

V: TRBV4-3
size: NA
J: TRBJ1-4
D: NA
DNA: TGCGCCAGCAGCCAAGTCGCTAGTGGAAAACTGTTTTTT
CDR3: CASSQVASGKLFF

V: TRBV5-1
size: NA
J: TRBJ2-3
D: TRBD1
DNA: TGCGCCAGCAGCGCCCGAGGGGACAGAATCACAGATACGCAGTATTTT
CDR3: CASSARGDRITDTQYF

V: TRBV9
size: NA
J: TRBJ2-7
D: TRBD2
DNA: TGTGCCAGCAGCCCAGGACTAGCGGAAACCTACGAGCAGTACTTC
CDR3: CASSPGLAETYEQYF

V: TRBV6-6
size: NA
J: TRBJ1-1
D: NA
DNA: TGTGCCAGCAGGCAAGGGGGAGGGGCTGAAGCTTTCTTT
CDR3: CASRQGGGAEAFF

V: TRBV18
size: NA
J: TRBJ1-6
D: TRBD1
DNA: TGTGCCAGCTCACCACCGGAACAGGGGGCCGGTTCACCCCTCCACTTT
CDR3: CASSPPEQGAGSPLHF

V: TRBV5-3
size: NA
J: TRBJ1-5
D: NA
DNA: TGTGCCAGAAGCTTGATCCGTAATCAGCCCCAGCATTTT
CDR3: CARSLIRNQPQHF

V: TRBV7-2
size: NA
J: TRBJ1-1
D: NA
DNA: TGTGCCAGCAGCTTAGAAGAGAGCACTGAAGCTTTCTTT
CDR3: CASSLEESTEAFF

V: TRBV9
size: NA
J: TRBJ2-1
D: TRBD1
DNA: TGTGCCAGCAGCGCCCGGACAGGGGTTGGCAATGAGCAGTTCTTC
CDR3: CASSARTGVGNEQFF

V: TRBV29-1
size: NA
J: TRBJ2-2
D: TRBD2
DNA: TGCAGCGCAGGACTAGCGACGAACACCGGGGAGCTGTTTTTT
CDR3: CSAGLATNTGELFF

V: TRBV4-1
size: NA
J: TRBJ1-1
D: NA
DNA: TGCGCCAGCAGCCAGCCCGGGACAATCGTTGAAGCTTTCTTT
CDR3: CASSQPGTIVEAFF

V: TRBV7-2
size: NA
J: TRBJ2-3
D: TRBD2
DNA: TGTGCCAGCAGCCCCCAAGGACTAGCGGGGAACACAGATACGCAGTATTTT
CDR3: CASSPQGLAGNTDTQYF

V: TRBV5-1
size: NA
J: TRBJ1-2
D: NA
DNA: TGCGCCAGCAGCTCGGCCGGTGGGGGCAAGGGCAACTATGGCTACACCTTC
CDR3: CASSSAGGGKGNYGYTF

V: TRBV27
size: NA
J: TRBJ1-6
D: NA
DNA: TGTGTCAGCAGTTTAGGGCCGACAGACTTTTATAATTCACCCCTCCACTTT
CDR3: CVSSLGPTDFYNSPLHF

V: TRBV7-6
size: NA
J: TRBJ2-1
D: TRBD2
DNA: TGTGCCAGCAGCTTAGCGCCAACTAGCGGCATCAATGAGCAGTTCTTC
CDR3: CASSLAPTSGINEQFF

V: TRBV7-2
size: NA
J: TRBJ1-5
D: NA
DNA: TGTGCCAGCAGCCCAGGGATTTATAGCAATCAGCCCCAGCATTTT
CDR3: CASSPGIYSNQPQHF

V: TRBV6-2/TRBV6-3
size: NA
J: TRBJ1-5
D: TRBD1
DNA: TGTGCCAGCAGTTGGTCAGGGGGCGAGCCCCAGCATTTT
CDR3: CASSWSGGEPQHF

V: TRBV11-2
size: NA
J: TRBJ2-6
D: NA
DNA: TGTGCCAGCAGCTTAAGAGGAGGGGGGGCCAACGTCCTGACTTTC
CDR3: CASSLRGGGANVLTF

V: TRBV7-8
size: NA
J: TRBJ1-5
D: TRBD1
DNA: TGTGCCAGCAGCCTGAGGACAGGGAGAGGGTATAGCAATCAGCCCCAGCATTTT
CDR3: CASSLRTGRGYSNQPQHF

V: TRBV4-1
size: NA
J: TRBJ2-5
D: NA
DNA: TGCGCCAGCAGCCAACGGACAGGGAGGGTGACCCAGTACTTC
CDR3: CASSQRTGRVTQYF

V: TRBV9
size: NA
J: TRBJ2-1
D: TRBD2
DNA: TGTGCCAGCAGCGTAAACGGGAGGGATTACAATGAGCAGTTCTTC
CDR3: CASSVNGRDYNEQFF

V: TRBV10-3
size: NA
J: TRBJ1-1
D: NA
DNA: TGTGCCATCAGTGTAGACAGGCTTACTGAAGCTTTCTTT
CDR3: CAISVDRLTEAFF

V: TRBV4-2
size: NA
J: TRBJ2-2
D: NA
DNA: TGTGCCAGCAGCCAAGATAGCGGGGAGCTGTTTTTT
CDR3: CASSQDSGELFF

V: TRBV6-5
size: NA
J: TRBJ1-2
D: NA
DNA: TGTGCCAGCAGTAAGGACTCCCGTTCATGGAATGGCTACACCTTC
CDR3: CASSKDSRSWNGYTF

V: TRBV24-1
size: NA
J: TRBJ2-3
D: NA
DNA: TGTGCCACCAGTGATTTTGGCGGGGCTAGCACAGATACGCAGTATTTT
CDR3: CATSDFGGASTDTQYF

V: TRBV10-1
size: NA
J: TRBJ1-2
D: NA
DNA: TGCGCCAGCAGTCCTGAGTCCAACTATGGCTACACCTTC
CDR3: CASSPESNYGYTF

V: TRBV4-1
size: NA
J: TRBJ2-5
D: NA
DNA: TGCGCCAGCAGTCCTCGACAGCAAGAGACCCAGTACTTC
CDR3: CASSPRQQETQYF

V: TRBV6-5
size: once
J: TRBJ2-1
D: TRBD1
DNA: TGTGCCAGCCGGGACAGCGATTTCTACAATGAGCAGTTCTTC
CDR3: CASRDSDFYNEQFF

V: TRBV9
size: NA
J: TRBJ1-1
D: NA
DNA: TGTGCCAGCAGCGTACGAGGAGGGAACACTGAAGCTTTCTTT
CDR3: CASSVRGGNTEAFF

V: TRBV28
size: NA
J: TRBJ2-7
D: TRBD2
DNA: TGTGCCAGCAGTTTTTTCACTAGCGGAGGAAGGTACGAGCAGTACTTC
CDR3: CASSFFTSGGRYEQYF

V: TRBV7-2
size: NA
J: TRBJ2-7
D: TRBD1
DNA: TGTGCCAGCAGCTTAGACAGGGGGTTTTACGAGCAGTACTTC
CDR3: CASSLDRGFYEQYF

V: TRBV28
size: NA
J: TRBJ2-5
D: TRBD1
DNA: TGTGCCAGCAGGACAGGGGAAGAGACCCAGTACTTC
CDR3: CASRTGEETQYF

V: TRBV12-3/TRBV12-4
size: NA
J: TRBJ2-7
D: TRBD2
DNA: TGTGCCAGCAAGGGCGGGAGCTCCTACGAGCAGTACTTC
CDR3: CASKGGSSYEQYF

V: TRBV10-1
size: NA
J: TRBJ2-1
D: TRBD2
DNA: TGCGCCAGCAGTGAGACCGGGGGGTCCTCCTACAATGAGCAGTTCTTC
CDR3: CASSETGGSSYNEQFF

V: TRBV11-2
size: NA
J: TRBJ2-5
D: NA
DNA: TGTGCCAGCAGCCTACGGACGGGAGGGGGCCGTGAGACCCAGTACTTC
CDR3: CASSLRTGGGRETQYF

V: TRBV30
size: NA
J: TRBJ1-1
D: NA
DNA: TGTGCCTGGAACCCGACACACAGCACGGAAGCTTTCTTT
CDR3: CAWNPTHSTEAFF

V: TRBV9
size: NA
J: TRBJ1-4
D: NA
DNA: TGTGCCAGCAGCGTAGGGCAGGGTAATGAAAAACTGTTTTTT
CDR3: CASSVGQGNEKLFF

V: TRBV24-1
size: NA
J: TRBJ2-5
D: NA
DNA: TGTGCCACCAGTGATTCCTGGACAGACGGGGAGACCCAGTACTTC
CDR3: CATSDSWTDGETQYF

V: TRBV6-5
size: NA
J: TRBJ2-7
D: TRBD1
DNA: TGTGCCAGCAGTTACGCAGGACAGGGATCCTACGAGCAGTACTTC
CDR3: CASSYAGQGSYEQYF

V: TRBV5-1
size: once
J: TRBJ1-5
D: TRBD1
DNA: TGCGCCAGCAGCTCCGGACAGGGGGGTTTTGGCAATCAGCCCCAGCATTTT
CDR3: CASSSGQGGFGNQPQHF

V: TRBV2
size: few
J: TRBJ1-3
D: NA
DNA: TGTGCCAGCAGTGAAGCTAGGAGAACTGGAAACACCATATATTTT
CDR3: CASSEARRTGNTIYF

V: TRBV19
size: NA
J: TRBJ2-5
D: TRBD1
DNA: TGTGCCAGTAGTACCCGGACAGGGTTGGGGCAAGAGACCCAGTACTTC
CDR3: CASSTRTGLGQETQYF

V: TRBV7-3
size: NA
J: TRBJ2-1
D: NA
DNA: TGTGCCAGCAGCTTAAACCCACTATTCGGCAATGAGCAGTTCTTC
CDR3: CASSLNPLFGNEQFF

V: TRBV5-4
size: few
J: TRBJ2-7
D: TRBD2
DNA: TGTGCCAGCAGCTTCCTTGCGGGGGGACCCTACGAGCAGTACTTC
CDR3: CASSFLAGGPYEQYF

V: TRBV18
size: NA
J: TRBJ1-5
D: TRBD1
DNA: TGTGCCAGCTCACTTGGACAGGGGATGGGGAGCAATCAGCCCCAGCATTTT
CDR3: CASSLGQGMGSNQPQHF

V: TRBV7-9
size: NA
J: TRBJ2-3
D: NA
DNA: TGTGCCAGCAGCTTACAACCACTTTCCACAGATACGCAGTATTTT
CDR3: CASSLQPLSTDTQYF

V: TRBV7-2
size: NA
J: TRBJ1-5
D: NA
DNA: TGTGCCAGCAGCTTAGTTCGGGGGGGCAATCAGCCCCAGCATTTT
CDR3: CASSLVRGGNQPQHF

V: TRBV7-3
size: NA
J: TRBJ1-2
D: NA
DNA: TGTGCCAGCAGCTTAAACGCAGGTATCGGCTACACCTTC
CDR3: CASSLNAGIGYTF

V: TRBV7-8
size: NA
J: TRBJ2-1
D: NA
DNA: TGTGCCAGCAGCCAGACATTGGGGGTGACAGGACGCAATGAGCAGTTCTTC
CDR3: CASSQTLGVTGRNEQFF

V: TRBV4-1
size: once
J: TRBJ2-6
D: TRBD1
DNA: TGCGCCAGCGGCCGACAGGGGTCTGGGGCCAACGTCCTGACTTTC
CDR3: CASGRQGSGANVLTF

V: TRBV5-1
size: NA
J: TRBJ2-1
D: NA
DNA: TGCGCCAGCAGCTTGGTTTACCAGCGCTACAATGAGCAGTTCTTC
CDR3: CASSLVYQRYNEQFF

V: TRBV3-1/TRBV3-2
size: NA
J: TRBJ2-1
D: NA
DNA: TGTGCCAGCAGCCAACGACTAAGCTCCTACAATGAGCAGTTCTTC
CDR3: CASSQRLSSYNEQFF

V: TRBV19
size: NA
J: TRBJ1-5
D: NA
DNA: TGTGCCAGTAGTATCCAGGACAGAGGCAATCAGCCCCAGCATTTT
CDR3: CASSIQDRGNQPQHF